Listed here are 32 T cell receptor beta chains from one sample, sequenced in a study of shared clonotypes between healthy human individuals. Terminally differentiated effector memory CD45RA+ cells were excluded from the naive CD8 cells, which were CD45RO-negative and positively selected for CCR7. The method was immunoSEQ multiplex PCR; TCRdb's version includes in-frame clones alone and lacks a portion of them. The sample has about 2 million clones, about 94% seen once. Sequencing input: naive CD8+ T cells sorted from blood. The receptors were sampled from a man younger than 35 in good health.

The CDR3 DNA is TGTGCCAGCAGCTTTCCGGCGCTGGCGGGGGGGAAGTACGAGCAGTACTTC. The encoded protein is CASSFPALAGGKYEQYF. This sequence joins TRBV11-2 and TRBJ2-7, with 9 bases aligning to TRBD2. CDR1 is SGHAT, CDR2 FQNNGV, per germline. Trimming took 3 bases from V and 4 from J; bases not matched to a gene: 13. The CDR3 consists of 17 residues.

This sequence joins TRBV4-1 and TRBJ2-7; D might be TRBD2 (5 bases). The CDR3 is made up of 12 amino acids. The germline V gene encodes CDR1 MGHRA and CDR2 YSYEKL. Between the trimmed V and J ends, which lost 3 bases and 6 bases, there was a span of 9 bases. CDR3 DNA sequence: TGCGCCAGCAGCCAGAACGGGGTCGAGCAGTACTTC. This sequence encodes CASSQNGVEQYF.

V is TRBV10-3 and J is TRBJ2-3, with TRBD2 identical over 11 bases. Germline loops: CDR1 ENHRY, CDR2 SYGVKD. The CDR3 spans 17 residues. After removal of 6 bases from V and 1 base from J, the junction contained 9 bases not matched to a gene. The DNA for the CDR3 is TGTGCCATCAGGGCACTAGCGGGAGATGAGGGCACAGATACGCAGTATTTT. Translation: CAIRALAGDEGTDTQYF.

The chain carries TRBV7-9 and TRBJ2-3; TRBD2 matches 12 bases. From germline, CDR1 is SEHNR and CDR2 FQNEAQ (reference sequence). Trimming took 4 bases from V and 2 from J; bases not matched to a gene: 4. The CDR3 extends over 16 amino acids. CDR3 nucleotides: TGTGCCAGCAGCTCCGGACTAGCGGGGTTCACAGATACGCAGTATTTT. It codes for CASSSGLAGFTDTQYF.

This chain links TRBV21-1 with TRBJ2-1. TRBV21-1 is tagged as a pseudogene. The CDR3 runs to 14 residues. CDR3 bases: TGTGCCAGCAGCAAAGAACCCCCCACCCGGATAATTTTCTTC. Residues: CASSKEPPTRIIFF.

The rearrangement links TRBV11-2 to TRBJ2-3; D perhaps matches TRBD2 (6 bases). V lost 6 bases and J lost 5, with 27 bases in between. This CDR3 spans 18 amino acids. Germline V gene lookup returns CDR1 SGHAT and CDR2 FQNNGV. DNA for the CDR3: TGTGCCAGCAGTTCCCGGAGGGGAACTAGTGTGATGGTAGATACGCAGTATTTT. Translating gives CASSSRRGTSVMVDTQYF.

Concerning this clone: The same CDR3 can be traced to other DNA sequences in this sample. This chain connects TRBV4-3 to TRBJ2-3, with 9 bases matching TRBD2. The CDR3 spans 17 residues. Germline CDR1 and CDR2: LGHNA and YSLEER. V gave up 0 bases and J gave up 0 bases; unmatched junction bases: 4. The DNA for the CDR3 is TGCGCCAGCAGCCAAGATAGAACTAGCGGGAGCACAGATACGCAGTATTTT. Its protein is CASSQDRTSGSTDTQYF.

This rearrangement joins TRBV27 to TRBJ2-1, with no clear D. Trimming pared 3 bases from V and 9 bases from J, leaving 12 bases between. From germline, CDR1 is MNHEY and CDR2 SMNVEV (reference sequence). CDR3 length equals 13 residues. CDR3 sequence: CASSFEVMSEQFF. The CDR3 bases are TGTGCCAGCAGTTTTGAGGTTATGAGTGAGCAGTTCTTC.

This clone was found once. The chain couples TRBV29-1 to TRBJ1-1; 7 bases agree with TRBD1. This CDR3 is 12 amino acids long. Trimming at V came to 7 bases and at J to 4 bases, leaving 6 bases not matched to a gene. Germline V CDR1 and CDR2: SQVTM, ANQGSEA. For the CDR3, the DNA is TGCAGCGCCTGGACAGGTTCCACTGAAGCTTTCTTT. It codes for CSAWTGSTEAFF.

The rearrangement joins TRBV10-2 to TRBJ2-7; D unclear. V lost 8 bases and J lost 6, with 14 bases in between. This CDR3 has 12 amino acids. Looked up from germline, CDR1 is WSHSY and CDR2 is SAAADI. The CDR3 region has the DNA TGCGCCAGCGGTCCCGTGCCGGCCGAGCAGTACTTC. Encoded protein: CASGPVPAEQYF.

In its sample, this clone was seen once. This chain uses TRBV5-1 with TRBJ2-1; 8 nucleotides line up with TRBD2. Germline V lookup: CDR1 SGHRS, CDR2 YFSETQ. V lost 9 bases and J lost 2; bases outside the gene matches: 4. CDR3 length equals 13 residues. CDR3: CATTSETYNEQFF. For the CDR3, the DNA is TGCGCCACGACTAGCGAAACCTACAATGAGCAGTTCTTC.

The V and J genes are TRBV27 and TRBJ2-1, with 15 positions matching TRBD2. From germline, CDR1 is MNHEY and CDR2 SMNVEV (reference sequence). The CDR3 sequence is 17 residues long. V lost 6 bases to trimming and J lost 9 bases; unmatched junction nucleotides: 12. The CDR3 DNA sequence: TGTGCCAGCAGCTCCGGGACTAGCGGGGGGCCCTATCCTGAGCAGTTCTTC. Translating gives CASSSGTSGGPYPEQFF.

In DNA form, the CDR3 reads TGTGCCAGTAGTATAGATGGGGCGGTCACTGAAGCTTTCTTT. It yields the protein CASSIDGAVTEAFF. V gene TRBV19 combines with J gene TRBJ1-1; TRBD1 is a possible D gene (5 bases). CDR3 length: 14 amino acids. Germline values: CDR1 LNHDA, CDR2 SQIVND (reference sequence). V lost 0 bases, J lost 4 bases, and 9 bases lay in between.

V gene TRBV9 combines with J gene TRBJ2-7; no definite D call. The CDR3 totals 16 residues. Germline-derived CDR1 and CDR2 are SGDLS and YYNGEE. V was cut by 0 bases and J by 2 bases, with 15 bases left in between. The CDR3 reads CASSVGSPAATYEQYF. As DNA, the CDR3 is TGTGCCAGCAGCGTAGGAAGTCCGGCGGCAACCTACGAGCAGTACTTC.

The chain recombines TRBV6-1 with TRBJ1-3; the D gene is possibly TRBD1 (5 bases). The germline gives CDR1 MNHNS, CDR2 SASEGT. V was clipped by 0 bases and J by 1 base, with 7 bases between them. This CDR3 has 15 residues. CDR3 residues: CASSEAAGSGNTIYF. In DNA form, the CDR3 reads TGTGCCAGCAGTGAAGCGGCAGGGTCTGGAAACACCATATATTTT.

This chain uses TRBV6-5 with TRBJ2-7; D is unclear. Trimming took off 5 bases at V and 3 bases at J, with 14 bases between the two ends. The CDR3 sequence is 14 residues long. Germline CDR1 is MNHEY and CDR2 is SVGAGI. The CDR3 sequence: CASSRTLSGYEQYF. CDR3 nucleotides: TGTGCCAGCAGTCGAACCTTATCGGGCTACGAGCAGTACTTC.

The gene calls are TRBV18 and TRBJ2-7; D unresolved. With 1 base removed from V and 7 bases from J, the gap between germline ends came to 14 bases. The CDR3 is 14 residues long. The germline gives CDR1 KGHSH, CDR2 LQKENI. The CDR3 DNA reads TGTGCCAGCTCACCACTCGAGGCCCCATGGGAGCAGTACTTC. Its translation: CASSPLEAPWEQYF. Looking up the rest from reference TRBV18 and TRBJ2-7 gives the full variable domain: NAGVMQNPRHLVRRRGQEARLRCSPMKGHSHVYWYRQLPEEGLKFMVYLQKENIIDESGMPKERFSAEFPKEGPSILRIQQVVRGDSAAYFCASSPLEAPWEQYFGPGTRLTVT.

The chain carries TRBV6-6 and TRBJ2-7; 10 nucleotides agree with TRBD1. The length of the CDR3 is 15 residues. V trimming: 2 bases; J trimming: 3 bases; junction bases outside the gene matches: 4. The V gene's germline CDR1 is MNHNY and CDR2 SVGAGI (reference sequence). In DNA form, the CDR3 reads TGTGCCAGCAGTTACCCGGGACAGGGGCACTACGAGCAGTACTTC. Its protein is CASSYPGQGHYEQYF.

The chain recombines TRBV10-3 with TRBJ2-7; 9 bases line up with TRBD2. V shed 3 bases and J 5 bases; nucleotides not matched to a gene: 5. Germline loops: CDR1 ENHRY, CDR2 SYGVKD. The CDR3 spans 14 residues. The CDR3 nucleotides are TGTGCCATCAGTGAACGGACTAGCGCTAACGAGCAGTACTTC. It translates to CAISERTSANEQYF.

The rearrangement links TRBV4-1 to TRBJ1-2; no definite D call. The CDR3 is 14 residues long. Germline values: CDR1 MGHRA, CDR2 YSYEKL. The ends were cut back, 0 bases at V and 2 bases at J, with 7 bases in the middle. In DNA form, the CDR3 reads TGCGCCAGCAGCCAAGAATGGGCCAACTATGGCTACACCTTC. Protein sequence: CASSQEWANYGYTF.

Comment on this clone: The identical CDR3 is also encoded by other nucleotide sequences in the sample. The chain has TRBV5-6 and TRBJ2-7; the D is unclear. Per germline, CDR1 SGHDT and CDR2 YYEEEE. This CDR3 region has 14 residues. The V gene lost 0 bases and the J gene lost 1 base, with 8 bases spanning the gap. As DNA, the CDR3 is TGTGCCAGCAGCTTGGGCAGCCTTTCCTACGAGCAGTACTTC. Amino acid sequence: CASSLGSLSYEQYF.

The chain links TRBV27 to TRBJ1-5; D ambiguous. The CDR3 covers 11 residues. CDR1 and CDR2 from the germline V gene are MNHEY and SMNVEV (reference sequence). V was shortened by 8 bases and J by 5 bases, with 7 bases between the two germline ends. The DNA of the CDR3 is TGTGCCAGCGGATTGGATCAGCCCCAGCATTTT. This translates into CASGLDQPQHF.

J is TRBJ2-1 and V is TRBV27; 7 bases align to TRBD2. This CDR3 contains 14 residues. Unmatched junction bases numbered 11, after V lost 6 bases and J lost 9 bases. The germline V gene encodes CDR1 MNHEY and CDR2 SMNVEV (reference sequence). The CDR3 nucleotides read TGTGCCAGCAGCCTTCTCGGCGGGGGAGGTGAGCAGTTCTTC. It codes for CASSLLGGGGEQFF.

V gene TRBV6-1 combines with J gene TRBJ1-6, with 8 bases identical to TRBD1. Germline CDR1 MNHNS, CDR2 SASEGT. Trimming took 5 bases from V and 10 from J; bases not matched to a gene: 7. This CDR3 has 14 amino acids. The CDR3 DNA is TGTGCCAGCAGTTCGACAGGGGAAGGGTCACCCCTCCACTTT. The encoded protein is CASSSTGEGSPLHF.

This chain uses TRBV11-2 with TRBJ2-7, with 8 bases that match TRBD2. This CDR3 is built from 16 residues. Per germline, CDR1 SGHAT and CDR2 FQNNGV. J was trimmed by 0 bases and V by 5 bases; bases with no gene match: 9. The CDR3, as DNA: TGTGCCAGCAGCCTACTCGGCGGGGGGAGCTCCTACGAGCAGTACTTC. Its protein product is CASSLLGGGSSYEQYF.

The CDR3 sequence: CASSDFPGNTGELFF. The CDR3, as DNA: TGCGCCAGCAGTGATTTCCCAGGGAACACCGGGGAGCTGTTTTTT. The rearrangement links TRBV10-2 to TRBJ2-2; D not certain. Trimming took off 3 bases at V and 1 base at J, with 9 bases between the two ends. From germline, CDR1 is WSHSY and CDR2 SAAADI. The CDR3 extends over 15 amino acids.

CDR3 nucleotide sequence: TGCAGCGTTGAGGACAGGGCGGGATATGGCTACACCTTC. Protein: CSVEDRAGYGYTF. The chain employs TRBV29-1 and TRBJ1-2, with 8 bases aligning to TRBD1. V gave up 3 bases and J gave up 5 bases; unmatched junction bases: 5. CDR3 length: 13 residues. Germline loops: CDR1 SQVTM, CDR2 ANQGSEA.

In its sample, this clone was seen a few times. The rearrangement uses TRBV9 and TRBJ2-2; D not certain. Germline V CDR1 and CDR2: SGDLS, YYNGEE. V was trimmed by 3 bases and J by 5 bases, leaving 5 bases between them. The CDR3 totals 12 residues. The CDR3 sequence is CASSGSTGELFF. CDR3 sequence (DNA): TGTGCCAGCAGCGGATCGACCGGGGAGCTGTTTTTT.

The sample holds a few counts of this clone. Within the sample, other DNA sequences also encode this same CDR3. The V and J genes are TRBV6-5 and TRBJ2-3, with D maybe TRBD2 (5 bases). This CDR3 contains 13 residues. Trimming removed 6 bases at V and 1 base at J, with 8 bases between. Germline CDR1 and CDR2: MNHEY and SVGAGI. CDR3 DNA sequence: TGTGCCAGCAGCCCCGGGGGCACAGATACGCAGTATTTT. Its protein is CASSPGGTDTQYF.

The chain employs TRBV13 and TRBJ1-1, with a possible D match to TRBD1 (5 bases). This CDR3 is built from 14 residues. CDR1 is PRHDT and CDR2 is FYEKMQ in the germline V gene (reference sequence). V was trimmed by 1 base and J by 4 bases, leaving 10 bases between them. The CDR3 DNA is TGTGCCAGCAGCTTAGTGGGGCTGGGCACTGAAGCTTTCTTT. This sequence encodes CASSLVGLGTEAFF.

This clone was seen a single time. CDR3 sequence reads: CASSQEGTGGLWGQFF. CDR3 DNA: TGCGCCAGCAGCCAAGAGGGGACAGGGGGCCTATGGGGGCAGTTCTTC. The V gene is TRBV4-1, the J gene TRBJ2-1; TRBD1 aligns across 12 bases. CDR1 is MGHRA, CDR2 YSYEKL, per germline. With V trimmed by 0 bases and J by 12 bases, 9 bases remained unmatched. CDR3 length: 16 residues.

The CDR3 DNA is TGTGCCAGCAGTTGGCGGACAGACCCATCCTACAATGAGCAGTTCTTC. This codes for CASSWRTDPSYNEQFF. This chain connects TRBV2 to TRBJ2-1, with a possible D match to TRBD1 (6 bases). Trimming pared 5 bases from V and 1 base from J, leaving 15 bases between. The CDR3 extends over 16 amino acids. Per germline, CDR1 SNHLY and CDR2 FYNNEI.